The rows below give T cell receptor beta chains drawn from one sample of a study of vaccination and CD4 T cells after COVID-19. MiXCR, applied by TCRdb to the PCR reads, yields one record per CDR3 protein. The sample has about 19,000 distinct CDR3 sequences; approximately 38% are singletons. Antigen specificity for these receptors is unknown. The sequenced material came from cultured CD4+ T cells from blood. The receptors originated from a human donor with COVID-19. Both conserved end residues are part of each CDR3. A D gene is named only where the DNA matches it firmly. Some rows have no size entry. The others give once, few or many, or a class for an expanded clone.

clone_size: few
d_call: .
j_call: TRBJ1-3
v_call: TRBV7-2
cdr3_aa: CASSTTKWGSENSGNTIYF
cdr3_nt: TGTGCCAGCAGCACAACGAAGTGGGGTTCGGAAAACTCTGGAAACACCATATATTTT

clone_size: few
d_call: .
j_call: TRBJ1-1
v_call: TRBV2
cdr3_aa: CAQHGNTEAFF
cdr3_nt: TGTGCCCAGCATGGGAACACTGAAGCTTTCTTT

clone_size: .
d_call: .
j_call: TRBJ2-3
v_call: TRBV19
cdr3_aa: CASSMERGYTQYF
cdr3_nt: TGTGCCAGTAGTATGGAACGAGGGTACACGCAGTATTTT

clone_size: .
d_call: .
j_call: TRBJ1-1
v_call: TRBV27
cdr3_aa: CASSPRDRRGTEAFF
cdr3_nt: TGTGCCAGCAGTCCGCGGGACCGCAGAGGCACTGAAGCTTTCTTT

clone_size: .
d_call: .
j_call: TRBJ1-2
v_call: TRBV6-1
cdr3_aa: CASSRVGNYGYTF
cdr3_nt: TGTGCCAGCAGTCGTGTGGGGAACTATGGCTACACCTTC

clone_size: .
d_call: TRBD1
j_call: TRBJ1-3
v_call: TRBV28
cdr3_aa: CASSHGQGRSGNTIYF
cdr3_nt: TGTGCCAGCAGTCACGGACAGGGACGCTCTGGAAACACCATATATTTT

clone_size: .
d_call: .
j_call: TRBJ1-3
v_call: TRBV12-3/TRBV12-4
cdr3_aa: CATTPPGARNTIYF
cdr3_nt: TGTGCCACCACACCTCCCGGGGCTAGAAACACCATATATTTT

clone_size: .
d_call: .
j_call: TRBJ1-2
v_call: TRBV25-1
cdr3_aa: CASTPGFGEDYGYTF
cdr3_nt: TGTGCCAGTACCCCAGGGTTTGGTGAAGATTATGGCTACACCTTC

clone_size: few
d_call: TRBD1
j_call: TRBJ1-2
v_call: TRBV2
cdr3_aa: CASRAGAGGSYYGYTF
cdr3_nt: TGTGCCAGCAGGGCGGGGGCAGGGGGTTCTTACTATGGCTACACCTTC

clone_size: .
d_call: .
j_call: TRBJ1-5
v_call: TRBV6-5
cdr3_aa: CASSSTTSGANQPQHF
cdr3_nt: TGTGCCAGCAGTTCCACGACTTCAGGGGCCAATCAGCCCCAGCATTTT

clone_size: .
d_call: TRBD1
j_call: TRBJ1-6
v_call: TRBV7-9
cdr3_aa: CASSSPGQGVNSPLHF
cdr3_nt: TGTGCCAGCAGCTCCCCGGGACAGGGGGTAAATTCACCCCTCCACTTT

clone_size: .
d_call: .
j_call: TRBJ1-6
v_call: TRBV7-2
cdr3_aa: CASSLAHSNSPLHF
cdr3_nt: TGTGCCAGCAGCTTAGCTCACAGCAATTCACCCCTCCACTTT

clone_size: .
d_call: .
j_call: TRBJ1-6
v_call: TRBV27
cdr3_aa: CASSSGYNSPLHF
cdr3_nt: TGTGCCAGCAGTTCGGGGTATAATTCACCCCTCCACTTT

clone_size: .
d_call: TRBD2
j_call: TRBJ2-3
v_call: TRBV20-1
cdr3_aa: CSARGLAGPTDTQYF
cdr3_nt: TGCAGTGCTAGAGGGCTAGCGGGGCCCACAGATACGCAGTATTTT

clone_size: few
d_call: .
j_call: TRBJ2-3
v_call: TRBV6-1
cdr3_aa: CASTPGGTTDTQYF
cdr3_nt: TGTGCCAGCACTCCCGGGGGAACCACAGATACGCAGTATTTT

clone_size: .
d_call: .
j_call: TRBJ2-3
v_call: TRBV7-8
cdr3_aa: CASSLSRDSNGGTQYF
cdr3_nt: TGTGCCAGCAGCTTATCTAGGGATTCTAACGGGGGTACGCAGTATTTT

clone_size: .
d_call: TRBD1
j_call: TRBJ1-5
v_call: TRBV20-1
cdr3_aa: CSASNRGGNQPQHF
cdr3_nt: TGCAGTGCTAGCAACAGGGGAGGCAATCAGCCCCAGCATTTT

clone_size: .
d_call: .
j_call: TRBJ1-4
v_call: TRBV6-1
cdr3_aa: CAGGGMWEKLFF
cdr3_nt: TGTGCCGGGGGTGGGATGTGGGAAAAACTGTTTTTT

clone_size: .
d_call: .
j_call: TRBJ1-2
v_call: TRBV6-1
cdr3_aa: CASTGPGGGSYGYTF
cdr3_nt: TGTGCCAGCACGGGCCCCGGTGGGGGCTCATATGGCTACACCTTC

clone_size: medium-sized
d_call: TRBD1
j_call: TRBJ2-6
v_call: TRBV6-5
cdr3_aa: CASSSFDRGVTGANVLTF
cdr3_nt: TGTGCCAGCAGTTCCTTCGACAGGGGTGTGACTGGGGCCAACGTCCTGACTTTC

clone_size: few
d_call: .
j_call: TRBJ1-2
v_call: TRBV20-1
cdr3_aa: CSARDLRLNGYTF
cdr3_nt: TGCAGTGCTAGAGATCTACGGCTGAATGGCTACACCTTC

clone_size: .
d_call: .
j_call: TRBJ2-7
v_call: TRBV2
cdr3_aa: CASSVMDVSYEQYF
cdr3_nt: TGTGCCAGCAGTGTAATGGACGTTTCCTACGAGCAGTACTTC

clone_size: once
d_call: .
j_call: TRBJ1-1
v_call: TRBV29-1
cdr3_aa: CSGTENTEAFF
cdr3_nt: TGCAGCGGCACAGAGAACACTGAAGCTTTCTTT

clone_size: .
d_call: .
j_call: TRBJ1-2
v_call: TRBV6-1
cdr3_aa: CASTYEGTGANYGYTF
cdr3_nt: TGTGCCAGCACCTATGAGGGGACCGGGGCTAACTATGGCTACACCTTC

clone_size: few
d_call: .
j_call: TRBJ2-3
v_call: TRBV19
cdr3_aa: CASSPQRGKVADTQYF
cdr3_nt: TGTGCCAGTAGTCCGCAAAGGGGAAAGGTGGCAGATACGCAGTATTTT

clone_size: few
d_call: .
j_call: TRBJ1-5
v_call: TRBV4-1
cdr3_aa: CASSQDYGTVGRPQHF
cdr3_nt: TGCGCCAGCAGCCAAGATTATGGAACAGTTGGGCGTCCCCAGCATTTT

clone_size: .
d_call: .
j_call: TRBJ2-7
v_call: TRBV5-1
cdr3_aa: CASSFQVGAYSYEQYF
cdr3_nt: TGCGCCAGCAGCTTCCAAGTCGGAGCCTACTCCTACGAGCAGTACTTC

clone_size: medium-sized
d_call: .
j_call: TRBJ1-3
v_call: TRBV6-1
cdr3_aa: CASSQVFSGNTIYF
cdr3_nt: TGTGCCAGCAGTCAGGTGTTCTCTGGAAACACCATATATTTT

clone_size: .
d_call: .
j_call: TRBJ2-7
v_call: TRBV6-1
cdr3_aa: CASTPIGGSYEQYF
cdr3_nt: TGTGCCAGCACGCCTATTGGAGGCTCCTACGAGCAGTACTTC

clone_size: few
d_call: .
j_call: TRBJ2-3
v_call: TRBV2
cdr3_aa: CASTRGGSTDTQYF
cdr3_nt: TGTGCCAGCACCAGGGGGGGTTCCACAGATACGCAGTATTTT

clone_size: few
d_call: .
j_call: TRBJ1-1
v_call: TRBV19
cdr3_aa: CASSIEPTGRTEAFF
cdr3_nt: TGTGCCAGTAGTATAGAGCCGACAGGTCGTACTGAAGCTTTCTTT

clone_size: .
d_call: .
j_call: TRBJ1-1
v_call: TRBV11-3
cdr3_aa: CASSLGQKAFF
cdr3_nt: TGTGCCAGCAGCTTAGGCCAGAAAGCTTTCTTT

clone_size: .
d_call: TRBD1
j_call: TRBJ2-7
v_call: TRBV11-3
cdr3_aa: CASSLGGTVYEQYF
cdr3_nt: TGTGCCAGCAGCTTAGGAGGGACAGTGTACGAGCAGTACTTC

clone_size: .
d_call: .
j_call: TRBJ2-7
v_call: TRBV20-1
cdr3_aa: CSASPAARGRYDEQYF
cdr3_nt: TGCAGTGCTAGCCCAGCCGCCAGGGGTCGGTACGACGAGCAGTACTTC

clone_size: few
d_call: .
j_call: TRBJ2-2
v_call: TRBV20-1
cdr3_aa: CSARLVAGATGELFF
cdr3_nt: TGCAGTGCCCGTCTGGTGGCAGGGGCTACCGGGGAGCTGTTTTTT

clone_size: .
d_call: .
j_call: TRBJ1-4
v_call: TRBV19
cdr3_aa: CASSTGGGRGEKLFF
cdr3_nt: TGTGCCAGTAGTACCGGGGGAGGGCGGGGTGAAAAACTGTTTTTT

clone_size: .
d_call: .
j_call: TRBJ2-2
v_call: TRBV7-9
cdr3_aa: CASSYPGIQSGELFF
cdr3_nt: TGTGCCAGCAGTTACCCAGGGATCCAAAGCGGGGAGCTGTTTTTT

clone_size: .
d_call: .
j_call: TRBJ1-2
v_call: TRBV6-1
cdr3_aa: CASKTAYGYTF
cdr3_nt: TGTGCCAGCAAGACAGCCTATGGCTACACCTTC

clone_size: .
d_call: .
j_call: TRBJ1-2
v_call: TRBV11-2
cdr3_aa: CASSFGEDYGYTF
cdr3_nt: TGTGCCAGCAGCTTCGGGGAGGACTATGGCTACACCTTC

clone_size: few
d_call: .
j_call: TRBJ2-7
v_call: TRBV6-4
cdr3_aa: CASPISNSYEQYF
cdr3_nt: TGTGCCAGCCCGATTAGCAATTCCTACGAGCAGTACTTC

clone_size: few
d_call: .
j_call: TRBJ1-1
v_call: TRBV6-1
cdr3_aa: CASGWAFF
cdr3_nt: TGTGCCAGCGGATGGGCTTTCTTT

clone_size: few
d_call: TRBD2
j_call: TRBJ2-7
v_call: TRBV27
cdr3_aa: CASSLRLAGGRSEQYF
cdr3_nt: TGTGCCAGCAGTTTAAGGCTAGCGGGGGGCCGGAGCGAGCAGTACTTC

clone_size: once
d_call: .
j_call: TRBJ2-1
v_call: TRBV7-9
cdr3_aa: CASSPPGASPLNEQFF
cdr3_nt: TGTGCCAGCAGCCCCCCCGGGGCTAGCCCATTGAATGAGCAGTTCTTC